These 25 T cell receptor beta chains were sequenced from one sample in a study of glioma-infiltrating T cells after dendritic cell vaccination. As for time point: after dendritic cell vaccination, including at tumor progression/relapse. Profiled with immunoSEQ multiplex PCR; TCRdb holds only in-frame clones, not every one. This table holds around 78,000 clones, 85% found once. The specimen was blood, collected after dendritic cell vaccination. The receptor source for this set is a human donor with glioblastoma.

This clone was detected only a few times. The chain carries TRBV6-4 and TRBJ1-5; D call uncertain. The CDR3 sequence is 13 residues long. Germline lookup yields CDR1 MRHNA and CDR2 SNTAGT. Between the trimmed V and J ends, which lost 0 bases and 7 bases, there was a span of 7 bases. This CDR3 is CASSDSIGQPQHF. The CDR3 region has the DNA TGTGCCAGCAGTGACTCGATCGGGCAGCCCCAGCATTTT.

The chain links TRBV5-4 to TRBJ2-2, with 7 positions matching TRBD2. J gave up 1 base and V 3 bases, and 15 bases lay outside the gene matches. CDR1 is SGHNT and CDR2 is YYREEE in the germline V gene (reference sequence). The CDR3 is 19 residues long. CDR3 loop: CASSSGSGLAERNTGELFF. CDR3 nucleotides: TGTGCCAGCAGCTCAGGTTCAGGCCTAGCGGAACGGAACACCGGGGAGCTGTTTTTT.

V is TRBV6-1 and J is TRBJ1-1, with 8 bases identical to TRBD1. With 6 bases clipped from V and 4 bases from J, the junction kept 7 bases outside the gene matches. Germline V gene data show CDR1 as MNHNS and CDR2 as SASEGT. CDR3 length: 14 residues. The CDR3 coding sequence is TGTGCCAGCAGCCTGACAGGGGAAGGCACTGAAGCTTTCTTT. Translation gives CASSLTGEGTEAFF.

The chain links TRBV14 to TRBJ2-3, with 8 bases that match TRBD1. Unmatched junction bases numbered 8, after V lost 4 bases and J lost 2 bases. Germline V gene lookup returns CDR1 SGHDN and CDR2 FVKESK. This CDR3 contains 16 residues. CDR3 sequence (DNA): TGTGCCAGCAGCCGCCTTCAGGGGGCTCTCACAGATACGCAGTATTTT. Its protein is CASSRLQGALTDTQYF.

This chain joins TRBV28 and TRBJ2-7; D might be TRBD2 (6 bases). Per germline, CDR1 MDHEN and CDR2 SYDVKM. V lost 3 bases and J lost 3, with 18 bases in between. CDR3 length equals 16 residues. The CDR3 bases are TGTGCCAGCAGTTTTGGCGGCCTAGCGCATTACTACGAGCAGTACTTC. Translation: CASSFGGLAHYYEQYF.

The CDR3 region is CASSLIPGTGGRGYTF. The CDR3 DNA sequence: TGTGCCAGCAGCTTAATTCCCGGGACCGGGGGACGGGGCTACACCTTC. This sequence joins TRBV7-2 and TRBJ1-2, with D perhaps TRBD1 (5 bases). Germline V gene data show CDR1 as SGHTA and CDR2 as FQGNSA. V lost 2 bases to trimming and J lost 8 bases, with 21 bases between them. CDR3 size: 16 residues.

The CDR3 region is CASSLSRLVKDEQFF. CDR3 coding DNA: TGTGCCAGCAGCTTATCGCGGCTAGTCAAAGATGAGCAGTTCTTC. The chain joins TRBV7-9 to TRBJ2-1; D unclear. Per the germline V gene, CDR1 is SEHNR and CDR2 is FQNEAQ (reference sequence). This CDR3 is 15 amino acids long. Trimming stripped 2 bases from V and 8 bases from J, with 16 bases between.

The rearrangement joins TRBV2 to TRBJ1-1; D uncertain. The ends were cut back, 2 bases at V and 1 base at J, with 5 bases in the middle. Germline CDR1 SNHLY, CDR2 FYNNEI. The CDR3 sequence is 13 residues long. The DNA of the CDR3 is TGTGCCAGCAGTGAATTCAGGAACACTGAAGCTTTCTTT. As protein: CASSEFRNTEAFF.

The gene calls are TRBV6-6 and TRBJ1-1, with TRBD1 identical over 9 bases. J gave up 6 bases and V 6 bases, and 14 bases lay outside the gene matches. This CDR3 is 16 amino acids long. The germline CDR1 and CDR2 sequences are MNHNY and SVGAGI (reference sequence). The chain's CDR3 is CASSSRDRVGSPEAFF. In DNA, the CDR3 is TGTGCCAGCAGCTCCCGGGACAGGGTTGGTTCCCCTGAAGCTTTCTTT.

CDR3 in amino acids: CASSLESGRRNTEAFF. The CDR3 nucleotides are TGTGCCAGCAGCTTAGAGTCAGGGAGGAGGAACACTGAAGCTTTCTTT. This chain links TRBV11-1 with TRBJ1-1; the D gene is possibly TRBD1 (5 bases). V lost 1 base, J lost 1 base, and 13 bases lay in between. Germline V lookup: CDR1 SGHAT, CDR2 FQDESV (reference sequence). CDR3 length: 16 residues.

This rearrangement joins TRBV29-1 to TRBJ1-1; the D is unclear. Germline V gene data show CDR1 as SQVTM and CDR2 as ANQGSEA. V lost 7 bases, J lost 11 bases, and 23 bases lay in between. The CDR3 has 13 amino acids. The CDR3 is CSASGGLGGKAFF. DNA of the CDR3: TGCAGCGCCTCGGGAGGGTTGGGAGGAAAGGCTTTCTTT.

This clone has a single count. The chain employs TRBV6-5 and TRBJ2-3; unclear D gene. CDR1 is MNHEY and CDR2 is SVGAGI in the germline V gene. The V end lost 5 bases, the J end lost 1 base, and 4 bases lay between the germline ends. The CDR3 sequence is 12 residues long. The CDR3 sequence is CASSTGTDTQYF. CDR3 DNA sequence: TGTGCCAGCAGTACGGGCACAGATACGCAGTATTTT.

The CDR3 region has the DNA TGTGCCAGCAGTTACGCAGGGGATGGCTACACCTTC. Its translation is CASSYAGDGYTF. The J gene is TRBJ1-2, the V gene TRBV6-6; D may be TRBD1 (6 bases). Trimming shortened V by 2 bases and J by 6 bases, and 7 bases separated the two germline ends. This CDR3 is 12 amino acids long. Germline CDR1 is MNHNY and CDR2 is SVGAGI (reference sequence).

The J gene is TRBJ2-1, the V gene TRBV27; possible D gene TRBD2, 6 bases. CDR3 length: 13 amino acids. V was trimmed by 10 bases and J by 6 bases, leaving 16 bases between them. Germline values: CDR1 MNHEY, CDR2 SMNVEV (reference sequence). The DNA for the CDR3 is TGTGCCATCGGGGGTGGTTATCGCAATGAGCAGTTCTTC. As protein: CAIGGGYRNEQFF.

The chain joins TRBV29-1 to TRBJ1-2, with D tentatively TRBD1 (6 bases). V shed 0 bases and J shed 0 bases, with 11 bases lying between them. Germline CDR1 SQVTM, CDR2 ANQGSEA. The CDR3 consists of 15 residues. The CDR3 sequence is CSVEDGGGPNYGYTF. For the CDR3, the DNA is TGCAGCGTTGAAGATGGGGGGGGGCCTAACTATGGCTACACCTTC.

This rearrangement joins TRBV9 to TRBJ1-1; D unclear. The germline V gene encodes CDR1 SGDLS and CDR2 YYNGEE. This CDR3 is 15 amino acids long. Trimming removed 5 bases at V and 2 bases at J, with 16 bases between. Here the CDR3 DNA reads TGTGCCAGCAGGGAGTATCCCGATTCAAACACTGAAGCTTTCTTT. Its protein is CASREYPDSNTEAFF.

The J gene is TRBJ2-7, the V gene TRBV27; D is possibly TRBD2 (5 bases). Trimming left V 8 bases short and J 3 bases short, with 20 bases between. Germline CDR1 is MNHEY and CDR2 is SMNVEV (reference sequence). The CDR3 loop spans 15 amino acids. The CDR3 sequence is CASHPLGAENYEQYF. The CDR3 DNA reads TGTGCCAGCCACCCCCTGGGAGCAGAAAACTACGAGCAGTACTTC.

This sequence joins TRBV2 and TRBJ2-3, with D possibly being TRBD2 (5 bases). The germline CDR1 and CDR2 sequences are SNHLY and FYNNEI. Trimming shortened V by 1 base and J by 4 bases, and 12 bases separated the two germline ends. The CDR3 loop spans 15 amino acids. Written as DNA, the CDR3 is TGTGCCAGCAGTGAAGAAGGCGCGGGTCCAGATACGCAGTATTTT. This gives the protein CASSEEGAGPDTQYF.

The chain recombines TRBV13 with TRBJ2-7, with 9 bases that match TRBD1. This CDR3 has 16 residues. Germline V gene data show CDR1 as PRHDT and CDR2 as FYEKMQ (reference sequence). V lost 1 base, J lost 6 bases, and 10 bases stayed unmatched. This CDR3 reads CASSLAVGQGFSEQYF. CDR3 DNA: TGTGCCAGCAGCTTAGCCGTCGGACAGGGGTTTTCCGAGCAGTACTTC. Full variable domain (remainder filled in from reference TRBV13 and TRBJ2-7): AAGVIQSPRHLIKEKRETATLKCYPIPRHDTVYWYQQGPGQDPQFLISFYEKMQSDKGSIPDRFSAQQFSDYHSELNMSSLELGDSALYFCASSLAVGQGFSEQYFGPGTRLTVT.

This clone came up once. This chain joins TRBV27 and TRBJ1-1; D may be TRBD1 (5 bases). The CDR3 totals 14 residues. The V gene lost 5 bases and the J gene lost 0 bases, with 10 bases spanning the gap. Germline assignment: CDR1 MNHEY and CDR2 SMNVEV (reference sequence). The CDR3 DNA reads TGTGCCAGCAGTAGGACACTTGTGAACACTGAAGCTTTCTTT. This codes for CASSRTLVNTEAFF.

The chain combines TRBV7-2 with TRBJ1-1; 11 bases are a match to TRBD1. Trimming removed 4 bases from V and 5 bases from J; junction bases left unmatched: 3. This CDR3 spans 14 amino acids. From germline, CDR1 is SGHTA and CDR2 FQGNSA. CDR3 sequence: CASSWGQGETEAFF. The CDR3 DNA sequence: TGTGCCAGCAGCTGGGGACAGGGGGAAACTGAAGCTTTCTTT.

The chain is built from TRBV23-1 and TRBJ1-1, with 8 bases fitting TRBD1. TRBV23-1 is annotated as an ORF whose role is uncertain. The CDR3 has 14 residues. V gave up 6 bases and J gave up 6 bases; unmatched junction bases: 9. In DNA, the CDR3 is TGCGCCAGCAGGCCCCACGGGACAGGTGCTGAAGCTTTCTTT. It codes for CASRPHGTGAEAFF.

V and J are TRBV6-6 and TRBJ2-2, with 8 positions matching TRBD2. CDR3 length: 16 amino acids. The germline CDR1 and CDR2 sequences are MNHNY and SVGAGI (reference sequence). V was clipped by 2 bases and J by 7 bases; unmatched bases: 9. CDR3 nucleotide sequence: TGTGCCAGCAGTTACCGGCCCTCGGGGGGGCTCGGGGAGCTGTTTTTT. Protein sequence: CASSYRPSGGLGELFF.

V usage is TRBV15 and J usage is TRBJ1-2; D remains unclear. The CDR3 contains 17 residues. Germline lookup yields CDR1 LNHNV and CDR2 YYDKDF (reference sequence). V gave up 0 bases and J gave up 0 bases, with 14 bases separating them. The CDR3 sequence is CATSRDGAAPSNYGYTF. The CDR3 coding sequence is TGTGCCACCAGCAGAGATGGAGCAGCTCCGTCTAACTATGGCTACACCTTC.

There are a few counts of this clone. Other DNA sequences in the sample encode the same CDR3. The CDR3 bases are TGTGCCAGCTCACCACGGCTCCAGGGGGACACTGAAGCTTTCTTT. Its protein is CASSPRLQGDTEAFF. The gene calls are TRBV18 and TRBJ1-1; TRBD1 aligns across 7 bases. V shed 1 base, J shed 3 bases, and the junction held 5 bases outside the gene matches. CDR1 and CDR2 from the germline V gene are KGHSH and LQKENI. The length of the CDR3 is 15 residues.